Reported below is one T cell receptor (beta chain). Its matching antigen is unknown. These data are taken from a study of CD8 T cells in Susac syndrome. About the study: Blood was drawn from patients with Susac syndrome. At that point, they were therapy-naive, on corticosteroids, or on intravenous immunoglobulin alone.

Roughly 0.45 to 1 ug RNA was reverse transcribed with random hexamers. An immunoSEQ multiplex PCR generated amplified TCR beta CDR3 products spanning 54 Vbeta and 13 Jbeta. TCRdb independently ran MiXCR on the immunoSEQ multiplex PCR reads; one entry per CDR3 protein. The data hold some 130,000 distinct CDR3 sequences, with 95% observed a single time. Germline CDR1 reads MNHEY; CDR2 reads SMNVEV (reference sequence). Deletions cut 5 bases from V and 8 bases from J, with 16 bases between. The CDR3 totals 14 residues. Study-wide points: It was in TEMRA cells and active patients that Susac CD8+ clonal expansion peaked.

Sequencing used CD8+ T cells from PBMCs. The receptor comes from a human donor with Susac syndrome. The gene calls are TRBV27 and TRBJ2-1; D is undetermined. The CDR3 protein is CASSPEDRRYEQFF. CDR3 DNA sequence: TGTGCCAGCAGTCCTGAGGACCGCCGGTATGAGCAGTTCTTC.